This T cell receptor (beta chain) was sequenced during a study of CXCR3-negative and CXCR3-positive naive CD8 T cells. Study as a whole: About 140 million TRB reads were obtained in total, which works out to about 1.5 +/- 0.3 million per library.

Each TRB cDNA library was prepared by 5' RACE (with UMI labels). TCRdb re-analyzed the 5' RACE reads; it lists each CDR3 protein once, without DNA. The sample table sets out 45,000 or so distinct CDR3 sequences. Overall study findings and caveats: Both naive subsets showed comparably high diversity, and memory CD8+ cells showed much lower diversity. Researchers reported similar TRBV-TRBJ usage in naive CXCR3-negative and CXCR3-positive cells, though memory differed.

From germline, CDR1 is SGHRS and CDR2 YFSETQ. CDR3 length: 15 amino acids. Researchers sorted some 270,000 cells of each CD8+ T cell subset in triplicate. Concerning this clonotype: No antigen is known for it.

Sequenced: memory CD8+ T cells from blood. J is TRBJ2-1 and V is TRBV5-1; as DNA is missing, the TRBD1 call by TCRdb cannot be tested. The receptor comes from a human donor in good health. Some clones in this sample may be carry-over from other donors' samples. The CDR3 region is CASSLVGGGRNEQFF.